This T cell receptor (beta chain) was identified during a study of T cells in Graves' hyperthyroidism and ophthalmopathy. Study-wide context: Peripheral blood sampling occurred at initial diagnosis, before any treatment. General study points: Patients with ophthalmopathy were separated from those with stable hyperthyroidism by a 13 V-J model.

This clonotype was counted between two and nine times. Its antigen remains unidentified. RNA transcripts provided the source from which TCR beta CDR3 regions were amplified. A set of HTBI primers served as the primers for a first-round RT-PCR of the TCR CDR3. TCRdb processed the multiplex PCR reads anew with MiXCR; each CDR3 protein has one entry. The table has hundreds of thousands of distinct CDR3 sequences, around 20% seen once. Trimming took off 7 bases at V and 10 bases at J, with 14 bases between the two ends. CDR3 length: 12 amino acids. CDR1 is SEHNR and CDR2 is FQNEAQ in the germline V gene (reference sequence). In the ophthalmopathy cohort, Clinical Activity Score was at least 3, NOSPECS grade at least 4, and duration under 3 months. Investigators excluded patients with uncontrolled infection, other autoimmune disease, pregnancy or lactation.

The TCR comes from a man younger than 45 with Graves' ophthalmopathy. What was sequenced was blood. The chain is built from TRBV7-9 and TRBJ2-1; D is uncertain. The CDR3 spells CASTLIASEQFF. CDR3 nucleotides: TGTGCCAGCACCCTTATAGCCAGCGAGCAGTTCTTC.